The sequence of this TCR beta chain was determined in a study of cytomegalovirus exposure and HLA in healthy donors. Concerning this clone itself: As yet, its antigen is unknown.

Notes on the study in general: An Asian-associated ancestry cluster reportedly showed fewer N-insertions than the approximately 630-donor mean in a later analysis. Presence/absence analyses assumed roughly uniform sequencing depth across donors, which may not hold.

Trimming cost V 6 bases and J 4 bases, with 16 bases left between them. Germline V CDR1 and CDR2: MNHEY, SMNVEV (reference sequence). This CDR3 region has 16 residues. PCR primers comprised 60 Vbeta and 13 Jbeta primers. Libraries were prepared by immunoSEQ multiplex PCR; TCRdb keeps only in-frame clonotypes and omits some of them. This table holds around 150,000 clones, 80% to 90% found once. The rearrangement links TRBV27 to TRBJ1-6, with D unclear. Sample: PBMCs. The TCR originated in a man in his late teens or twenties in good health and CMV-seropositive. The chain's CDR3 is CASSTYQVQYNSPLHF. As DNA, the CDR3 is TGTGCCAGCAGCACATATCAGGTCCAGTATAATTCACCCCTCCACTTT.